This T cell receptor beta chain was sequenced during a study of OX40 agonist ivuxolimab in advanced cancers. CDR1 and CDR2 (germline): MGHRA, YSYEKL. This CDR3 spans 15 amino acids. The ends lost 2 bases at V and 1 base at J; junction bases unmatched: 3. Method: immunoSEQ multiplex PCR; TCRdb's copy keeps in-frame clones and lacks some. Here the sample spans about 69,000 clones, about 80% being singletons. Findings and limits, study-wide: Some nonresponders also had low normalized T-cell clonal expansion. Compared with CD4+, CD8+ T cells on average had more expanded clones.

Note on this clone: Its antigen remains unidentified.

The sample here was CD4+ or CD8+ T cells sorted from blood, taken in a trial of the OX40 agonist ivuxolimab. The clonotype comes from an adult with an advanced solid tumor such as melanoma, head and neck, liver or kidney cancer. The chain combines TRBV4-1 with TRBJ1-1; 8 bases are shared with TRBD1. CDR3 sequence: CASSQRQGSNTEAFF. The CDR3 nucleotides are TGCGCCAGCAGCCAAAGACAGGGGTCGAACACTGAAGCTTTCTTT.